Following are 23 T cell receptor beta chains from one sample sequenced in a study of Ad26.COV2.S vaccination and SARS-CoV-2 variants. Treatment defined: some 20 received Ad26.COV2.S at low or high dose, single or two shots; roughly 5 received placebo; per-sample allocation not given. Sampling took place 63 days after the first vaccine or placebo injection. Libraries were prepared by immunoSEQ multiplex PCR; TCRdb keeps only in-frame clonotypes and omits some of them. The repertoire holds roughly 510,000 clones, with around 88% as singletons. The input for sequencing was peripheral blood, taken in a trial of Ad26.COV2.S vaccine versus placebo. These receptor sequences come from a person aged 18 to 65 who received the Ad26.COV2.S COVID-19 vaccine or a placebo.

The J gene is TRBJ2-5, the V gene TRBV19, with 13 bases that match TRBD2. V lost 8 bases to trimming and J lost 7 bases; unmatched junction nucleotides: 4. CDR3 size: 13 residues. Germline V gene sequence: CDR1 LNHDA, CDR2 SQIVND (reference sequence). The CDR3 here is CASRLAGGVTQYF. The CDR3 nucleotides are TGTGCCAGTCGACTAGCGGGAGGTGTGACCCAGTACTTC.

Comment on this clone: Other DNA sequences in this sample translate to the same CDR3. The V and J genes are TRBV28 and TRBJ1-2; tentative D call: TRBD1 (5 bases). Germline CDR1 reads MDHEN; CDR2 reads SYDVKM. This CDR3 spans 13 amino acids. Trimming removed 6 bases at V and 0 bases at J, with 8 bases between. CDR3 residues: CASSLTANYGYTF. CDR3 DNA sequence: TGTGCCAGCAGCCTGACAGCTAACTATGGCTACACCTTC.

In DNA form, the CDR3 reads TGTGCCAGCAGCCTTCCGGGAGCTGAGCAGTTCTTC. Protein sequence: CASSLPGAEQFF. V usage is TRBV6-5 and J usage is TRBJ2-1; a weak D match, TRBD2 (6 bases). The CDR3 has 12 residues. The ends were cut back, 6 bases at V and 9 bases at J, with 12 bases in the middle. Germline V gene sequence: CDR1 MNHEY, CDR2 SVGAGI.

The chain carries TRBV28 and TRBJ2-5; D is perhaps TRBD1 or TRBD2 (5 bases each). CDR1 and CDR2 from the germline V gene are MDHEN and SYDVKM. V lost 2 bases to trimming and J lost 4 bases, with 20 bases between them. This CDR3 spans 17 amino acids. CDR3 protein: CASSLGSWGRPPETQYF. The CDR3 DNA reads as TGTGCCAGCAGTTTAGGCTCGTGGGGACGCCCCCCAGAGACCCAGTACTTC. Variable domain in full (rest from reference TRBV28 and TRBJ2-5): DVKVTQSSRYLVKRTGEKVFLECVQDMDHENMFWYRQDPGLGLRLIYFSYDVKMKEKGDIPEGYSVSREKKERFSLILESASTNQTSMYLCASSLGSWGRPPETQYFGPGTRLLVL.

Notes on this clone: Different DNA sequences within this sample yield the same CDR3. The gene calls are TRBV30 and TRBJ2-3; possible D gene TRBD1, 6 bases. The CDR3 runs to 14 residues. Between the trimmed V and J ends, which lost 0 bases and 1 base, there was a span of 8 bases. Germline assignment: CDR1 GTSNPN and CDR2 SVGIG (reference sequence). The CDR3 sequence: CAWSVSGGTDTQYF. The CDR3 region has the DNA TGTGCCTGGAGTGTCTCAGGGGGCACAGATACGCAGTATTTT.

V and J are TRBV4-3 and TRBJ1-6; possible D gene TRBD1, 5 bases. V gave up 0 bases and J gave up 7 bases, with 13 bases separating them. CDR3 length: 16 residues. CDR1 and CDR2 (germline): LGHNA, YSLEER. CDR3 residues: CASSQERGFLNSPLHF. The CDR3 DNA is TGCGCCAGCAGCCAAGAGAGGGGATTCCTGAATTCACCCCTCCACTTT.

The rearrangement links TRBV3-1 (or the pseudogene TRBV3-2) to TRBJ2-7; 9 nucleotides match TRBD1. Germline CDR1 is LGHDT and CDR2 is YNNKEL (reference sequence). CDR3 length: 13 amino acids. Trimming cost V 6 bases and J 6 bases; bases outside gene matches: 6. Here the CDR3 reads CASRGTGLAEQYF. The CDR3 DNA follows: TGTGCCAGCAGGGGGACAGGGCTGGCCGAGCAGTACTTC.

V gene TRBV28 combines with J gene TRBJ2-7, with D possibly TRBD1 on 6 matching bases. The CDR3 spans 14 residues. The V gene lost 6 bases and the J gene lost 0 bases, with 12 bases spanning the gap. The V gene's germline CDR1 is MDHEN and CDR2 SYDVKM. The CDR3 loop is CASSTGQSSYEQYF. The CDR3, as DNA: TGTGCCAGCAGCACGGGACAAAGCTCCTACGAGCAGTACTTC.

V usage is TRBV7-3 and J usage is TRBJ2-7; D is undetermined. Germline V gene data show CDR1 as SGHTA and CDR2 as FQGTGA. The CDR3 has 13 amino acids. The V end was cut by 0 bases, the J end by 3 bases, with 6 bases between. This CDR3 reads CASSLTSSYEQYF. The CDR3 nucleotides read TGTGCCAGCAGCTTAACCAGTAGCTACGAGCAGTACTTC.

A single count supports this clone. V gene TRBV4-2 combines with J gene TRBJ2-3, with D perhaps being TRBD1 or TRBD2 (6 bases each). There are 16 residues in the CDR3. CDR1 and CDR2 (germline): LGHNA, YNFKEQ. V lost 0 bases to trimming and J lost 3 bases, with 13 bases between them. The CDR3 DNA reads as TGTGCCAGCAGCCAAGATGTAGGGGGGAATACAGATACGCAGTATTTT. Protein sequence: CASSQDVGGNTDTQYF.

This chain links TRBV28 with TRBJ2-7; TRBD2 agrees at 8 bases. Germline assignment: CDR1 MDHEN and CDR2 SYDVKM. Trimming cost V 6 bases and J 4 bases; bases outside gene matches: 11. This CDR3 comprises 15 residues. The CDR3 sequence is CASRMQGGRSYEQYF. The CDR3 nucleotides are TGTGCCAGCAGAATGCAGGGCGGGAGGTCATACGAGCAGTACTTC.

The chain combines TRBV4-1 with TRBJ2-2; D not certain. V was trimmed by 3 bases and J by 7 bases, leaving 15 bases between them. The CDR3 loop spans 15 amino acids. CDR1 MGHRA and CDR2 YSYEKL come from the germline V gene. Written as DNA, the CDR3 is TGCGCCAGCAGCCATGGTCCCGACACGGGCGGGGAGCTGTTTTTT. Translated, it gives CASSHGPDTGGELFF.

The chain combines TRBV5-4 with TRBJ2-5; 11 positions match TRBD1. V was pared by 4 bases and J by 5 bases, with 4 bases of the junction left unmatched. The CDR3 spans 14 residues. Germline V gives CDR1 SGHNT, CDR2 YYREEE (reference sequence). The CDR3 DNA reads TGTGCCAGCAGCGGGACAGGGGGTCTGGAGACCCAGTACTTC. It is translated as CASSGTGGLETQYF. The whole variable domain, remainder taken from reference TRBV5-4 and TRBJ2-5, is ETGVTQSPTHLIKTRGQQVTLRCSSQSGHNTVSWYQQALGQGPQFIFQYYREEENGRGNFPPRFSGLQFPNYSSELNVNALELDDSALYLCASSGTGGLETQYFGPGTRLLVL.

The rearrangement links TRBV28 to TRBJ1-2, with D unresolved. The CDR3 sequence is 14 residues long. Trimming shortened V by 7 bases and J by 8 bases, and 20 bases separated the two germline ends. Germline loops: CDR1 MDHEN, CDR2 SYDVKM. The CDR3 reads CASTPGGAPLGYTF. CDR3 DNA sequence: TGTGCCAGCACTCCCGGTGGCGCTCCGTTAGGCTACACCTTC.

This chain connects TRBV7-3 to TRBJ2-2; no reliable D call. The V gene lost 6 bases and the J gene lost 4 bases, with 9 bases spanning the gap. This CDR3 has 13 residues. Germline V lookup: CDR1 SGHTA, CDR2 FQGTGA. The CDR3 DNA sequence: TGTGCCAGCAGACTTATAAGCACCGGGGAGCTGTTTTTT. Amino acid sequence: CASRLISTGELFF.

This chain joins TRBV24-1 and TRBJ2-2; 8 bases map to TRBD1. The CDR3 is 17 amino acids. CDR1 and CDR2 from the germline V gene are KGHDR and SFDVKD. Trimming took 5 bases from V and 4 from J; bases not matched to a gene: 11. CDR3 sequence: CATSGPLRDRTTGELFF. The CDR3 coding sequence is TGTGCCACCAGTGGTCCTCTTCGGGACAGGACCACCGGGGAGCTGTTTTTT.

In this sample, this clone turned up a few times. The rearrangement links TRBV27 to TRBJ1-6; D is uncertain. The CDR3 contains 16 residues. V was cut by 5 bases and J by 1 base, with 12 bases left in between. CDR1 MNHEY and CDR2 SMNVEV come from the germline V gene (reference sequence). CDR3 sequence: CASSPRPQSYNSPLHF. The CDR3 coding sequence is TGTGCCAGCAGTCCCCGGCCCCAGTCCTATAATTCACCCCTCCACTTT.

This clone was counted once. The chain employs TRBV30 and TRBJ2-7; tentative D call: TRBD1 (6 bases). Trimming pared 0 bases from V and 7 bases from J, leaving 13 bases between. The CDR3 length is 13 residues. Germline lookup yields CDR1 GTSNPN and CDR2 SVGIG (reference sequence). This CDR3 is CAWSVIRGSEQYF. The DNA for the CDR3 is TGTGCCTGGAGTGTAATCAGGGGATCAGAGCAGTACTTC.

This clone was observed a few times. The CDR3 region is CASRPTGNSPLHF. The DNA of the CDR3 is TGTGCCAGCAGACCAACAGGGAATTCACCCCTCCACTTT. The chain combines TRBV6-5 with TRBJ1-6; D may be TRBD1 (6 bases). V shed 6 bases and J shed 7 bases, with 10 bases lying between them. The germline CDR1 and CDR2 sequences are MNHEY and SVGAGI. This CDR3 is built from 13 residues.

The CDR3 here is CASSLPGQEGERGYTF. The DNA of the CDR3 is TGCGCCAGCAGCTTGCCTGGGCAGGAGGGAGAGAGGGGCTACACCTTC. This chain joins TRBV5-1 and TRBJ1-2; D not certain. The CDR3 loop spans 16 amino acids. Germline loops: CDR1 SGHRS, CDR2 YFSETQ. V was cut by 1 base and J by 8 bases, with 21 bases left in between.

This clone was detected once. This chain uses TRBV27 with TRBJ2-2; D not certain. This CDR3 comprises 14 residues. Per the germline V gene, CDR1 is MNHEY and CDR2 is SMNVEV (reference sequence). V lost 4 bases, J lost 5 bases, and 11 bases lay in between. CDR3 residues: CASSSHTKTGELFF. CDR3 nucleotides: TGTGCCAGCAGTTCGCATACCAAGACCGGGGAGCTGTTTTTT.

The rearrangement uses TRBV2 and TRBJ1-2; tentative D call: TRBD1 (5 bases). The germline V gene has CDR1 SNHLY and CDR2 FYNNEI. V dropped 8 bases and J dropped 8 bases, with 12 bases sitting between them. There are 11 residues in the CDR3. The CDR3 here is CASASGPGYTF. The CDR3 nucleotides read TGTGCCAGCGCATCGGGACCCGGCTACACCTTC.

CDR3 in DNA: TGTGCCAGCAGCTTAGGTCCGGGGTACAATGAGCAGTTCTTC. Translated, it gives CASSLGPGYNEQFF. The V and J genes are TRBV7-3 and TRBJ2-1; maybe TRBD2 (5 bases). The ends were cut back, 2 bases at V and 4 bases at J, with 9 bases in the middle. CDR1 and CDR2 from the germline V gene are SGHTA and FQGTGA. CDR3 length equals 14 residues.